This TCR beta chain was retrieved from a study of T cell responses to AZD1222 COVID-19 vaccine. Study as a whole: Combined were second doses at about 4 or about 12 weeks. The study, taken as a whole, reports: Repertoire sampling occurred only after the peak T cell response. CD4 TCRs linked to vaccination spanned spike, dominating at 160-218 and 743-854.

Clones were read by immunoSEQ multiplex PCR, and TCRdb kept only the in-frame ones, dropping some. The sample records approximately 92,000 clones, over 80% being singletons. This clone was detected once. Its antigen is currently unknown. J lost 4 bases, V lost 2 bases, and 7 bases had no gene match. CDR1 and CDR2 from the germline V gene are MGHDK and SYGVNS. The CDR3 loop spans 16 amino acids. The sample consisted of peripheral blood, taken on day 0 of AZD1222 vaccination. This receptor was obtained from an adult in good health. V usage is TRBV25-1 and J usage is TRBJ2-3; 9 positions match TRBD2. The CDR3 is CASSERRGGRADTQYF. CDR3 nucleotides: TGTGCCAGCAGTGAAAGACGGGGCGGGAGGGCAGATACGCAGTATTTT.